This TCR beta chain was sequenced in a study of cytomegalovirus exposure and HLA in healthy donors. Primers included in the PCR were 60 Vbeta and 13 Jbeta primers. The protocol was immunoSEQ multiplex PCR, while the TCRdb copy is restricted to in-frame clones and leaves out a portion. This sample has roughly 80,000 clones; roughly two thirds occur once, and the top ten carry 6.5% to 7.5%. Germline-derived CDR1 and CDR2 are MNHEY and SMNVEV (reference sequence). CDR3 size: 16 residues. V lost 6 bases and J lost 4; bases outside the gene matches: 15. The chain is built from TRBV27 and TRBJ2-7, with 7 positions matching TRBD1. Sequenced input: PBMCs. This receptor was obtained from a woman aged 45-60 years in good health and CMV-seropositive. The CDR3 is CASSFSLGTDLYEQYF. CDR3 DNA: TGTGCCAGCAGCTTTTCCCTCGGGACAGACCTTTACGAGCAGTACTTC.